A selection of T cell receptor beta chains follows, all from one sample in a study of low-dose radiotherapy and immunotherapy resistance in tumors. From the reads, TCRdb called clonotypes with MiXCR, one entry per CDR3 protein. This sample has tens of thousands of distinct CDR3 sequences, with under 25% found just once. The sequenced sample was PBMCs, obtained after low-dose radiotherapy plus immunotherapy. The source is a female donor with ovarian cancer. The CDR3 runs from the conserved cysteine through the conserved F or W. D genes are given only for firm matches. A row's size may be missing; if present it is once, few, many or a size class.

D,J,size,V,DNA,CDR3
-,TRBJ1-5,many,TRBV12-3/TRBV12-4,TGTGCCAGCAGTTTAACGGCCAATCAGAATCAGCCCCAGCATTTT,CASSLTANQNQPQHF
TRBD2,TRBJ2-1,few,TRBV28,TGTGCCACAATAGGCGGGGGGGCGGGGAACAATGAGCAGTTCTTC,CATIGGGAGNNEQFF
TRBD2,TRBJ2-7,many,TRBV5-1,TGCGCCAGCAGCTTGGACGGGGGGACCGCCTACGAGCAGTACTTC,CASSLDGGTAYEQYF
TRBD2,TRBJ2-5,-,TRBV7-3,TGTGCCAGCAGCATTCAGCTAGCGGGGCAAGAGACCCAGTACTTC,CASSIQLAGQETQYF
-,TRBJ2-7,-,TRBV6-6,TGTGCCAGCAGTGTTGAAGCGCATTACGAGCAGTACTTC,CASSVEAHYEQYF
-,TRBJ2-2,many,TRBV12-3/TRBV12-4,TGTGCCAGCAGTTTTCAGGGCGGGGAGCTGTTTTTT,CASSFQGGELFF
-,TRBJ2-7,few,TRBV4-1,TGCGCCAGCAGCCAAGTGGTCCGGTCCTACGAGCAGTACTTC,CASSQVVRSYEQYF
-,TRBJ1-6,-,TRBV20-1,TGCAGTGCTAGAGATTCCGAGACGGGGAATTCACCCCTCCACTTT,CSARDSETGNSPLHF
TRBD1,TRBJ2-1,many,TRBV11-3,TGTGCCAGCAGCCCCCGACCAGGGGGCGAGCAGTTCTTC,CASSPRPGGEQFF
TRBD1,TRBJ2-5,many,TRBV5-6,TGTGCCAGCAGCCTTACAGGGGGCGGAGGAGAGACCCAGTACTTC,CASSLTGGGGETQYF
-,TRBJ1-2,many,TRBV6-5,TGTGCCAGCAGTCGGGGAGGGAACTTACAGGGAGACTACACCTTC,CASSRGGNLQGDYTF
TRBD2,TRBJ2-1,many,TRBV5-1,TGCGCCAGCAGCTTGGTGCCTAGCGGAATAACCTACAATGAGCAGTTCTTC,CASSLVPSGITYNEQFF
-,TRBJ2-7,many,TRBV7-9,TGTGCCAGCACTAAAGGGGAACAGACCTACGAGCAGTACTTC,CASTKGEQTYEQYF
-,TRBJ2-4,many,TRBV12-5,TGTGCTAGTGGTTGGGGCGGCCGAGGGAGCGGGCCAGACGCCAAAAACATTCAGTACTTC,CASGWGGRGSGPDAKNIQYF
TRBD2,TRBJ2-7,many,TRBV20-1,TGCAGTGCTAGGCTAGCGGGAGGCCCTCCGCCCTACGAGCAGTACTTC,CSARLAGGPPPYEQYF
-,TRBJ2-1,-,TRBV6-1,TGTGCCAGCAGTTACGTAACAGGACGGGGGTTCTACAATGAGCAGTTCTTC,CASSYVTGRGFYNEQFF
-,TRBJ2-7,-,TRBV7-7,TGTGCTAGCAGCCCCATGGGCGGTTCCTACGAGCAGTACTTC,CASSPMGGSYEQYF
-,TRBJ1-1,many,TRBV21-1,TGTGCCAGCAGCAAAGCGCGGGGGGGTAACACTGAAGCTTTCTTT,CASSKARGGNTEAFF
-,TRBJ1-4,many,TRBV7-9,TGTGCCAGCAGCCCCGACTGGAATAATGAAAAACTGTTTTTT,CASSPDWNNEKLFF
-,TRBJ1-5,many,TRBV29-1,TGCAGCGTTGAAAGCGGACCGGGTCAGCCCCAGCATTTT,CSVESGPGQPQHF
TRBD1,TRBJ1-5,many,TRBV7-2,TGTGCCAGCAGCTCGGACAGGGGTCAGCCCCAGCATTTT,CASSSDRGQPQHF
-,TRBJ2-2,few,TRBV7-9,TGTGCCAGCAGCTTAGTTACGAACACCGGGGAGCTGTTTTTT,CASSLVTNTGELFF
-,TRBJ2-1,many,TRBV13,TGTGCCAGCAGCCCGGACAGTGACAATGAGCAGTTCTTC,CASSPDSDNEQFF
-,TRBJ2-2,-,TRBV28,-,CASSKNTGELFFF
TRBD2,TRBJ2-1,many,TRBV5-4,TGTGCCAGCAGCACAAGCGGGAGTGAATCCTACAATGAGCAGTTCTTC,CASSTSGSESYNEQFF
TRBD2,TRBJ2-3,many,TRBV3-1,TGTGCCAGCAGCCAAGATTGGCCCTCTTGGAGCGGGGGGATAGATACGCAGTATTTT,CASSQDWPSWSGGIDTQYF
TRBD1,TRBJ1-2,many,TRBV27,TGTGCCAGCAGTCCAAGAACAGGGGGCCAAGGCTACACCTTC,CASSPRTGGQGYTF
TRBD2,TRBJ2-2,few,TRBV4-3,TGCGCCAGCAGCCAAGAGGGTAGCGGGACCGGGGAGCTGTTTTTT,CASSQEGSGTGELFF
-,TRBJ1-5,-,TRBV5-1,TGCGCCAGCAGCTTGGGGGGCGCGATCACTCAGCCCCAGCATTTT,CASSLGGAITQPQHF
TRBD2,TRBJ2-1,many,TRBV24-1,TGTGCCACCAGTGGGGCATTTAGAGCGGGGGCTCAGTTCTTC,CATSGAFRAGAQFF
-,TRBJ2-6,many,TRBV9,TGTGCCAGCAGCGTAGCAGGGGGGGACAACACGTACTCTGGGGCCAACGTCCTGACTTTC,CASSVAGGDNTYSGANVLTF
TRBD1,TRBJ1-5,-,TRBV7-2,TGTGCCAGCAGCCTGGGAAGGGGACAGGCCGCTTGGCATCAGCCCCAGCATTTT,CASSLGRGQAAWHQPQHF
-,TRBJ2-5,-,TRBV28,TGTGCCAGCAGTTCCGGACCGACAGCCCAAGAGACCCAGTACTTC,CASSSGPTAQETQYF
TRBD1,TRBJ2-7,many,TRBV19,TGTGCCAGTAGTATCGGACAGGGCTCCTACGAGCAGTACTTC,CASSIGQGSYEQYF
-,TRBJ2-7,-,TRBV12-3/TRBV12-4,TGTGCCAGCAGTGGGGACGTCTCCTACGAGCAGTACTTC,CASSGDVSYEQYF